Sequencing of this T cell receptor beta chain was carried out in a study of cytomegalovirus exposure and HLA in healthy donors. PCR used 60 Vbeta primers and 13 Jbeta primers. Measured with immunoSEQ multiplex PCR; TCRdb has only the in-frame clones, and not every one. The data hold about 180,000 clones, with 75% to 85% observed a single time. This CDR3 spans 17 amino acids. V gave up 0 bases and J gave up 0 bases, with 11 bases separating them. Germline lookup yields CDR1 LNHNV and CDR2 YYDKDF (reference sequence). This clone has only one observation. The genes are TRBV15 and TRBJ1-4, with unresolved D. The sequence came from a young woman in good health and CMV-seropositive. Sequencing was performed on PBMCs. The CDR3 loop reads CATSRDLVAATNEKLFF. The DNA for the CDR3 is TGTGCCACCAGCAGAGATCTGGTAGCTGCAACTAATGAAAAACTGTTTTTT.